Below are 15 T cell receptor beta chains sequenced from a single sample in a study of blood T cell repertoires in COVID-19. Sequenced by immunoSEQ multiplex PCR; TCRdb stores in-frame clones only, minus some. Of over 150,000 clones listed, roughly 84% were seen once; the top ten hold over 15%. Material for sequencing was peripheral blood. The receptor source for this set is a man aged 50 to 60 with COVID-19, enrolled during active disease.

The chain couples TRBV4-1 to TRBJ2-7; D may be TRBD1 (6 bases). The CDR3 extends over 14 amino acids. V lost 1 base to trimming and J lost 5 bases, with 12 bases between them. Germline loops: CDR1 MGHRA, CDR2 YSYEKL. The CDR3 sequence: CASSQGQGKNEQYF. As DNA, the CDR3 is TGCGCCAGCAGCCAAGGTCAGGGGAAGAACGAGCAGTACTTC.

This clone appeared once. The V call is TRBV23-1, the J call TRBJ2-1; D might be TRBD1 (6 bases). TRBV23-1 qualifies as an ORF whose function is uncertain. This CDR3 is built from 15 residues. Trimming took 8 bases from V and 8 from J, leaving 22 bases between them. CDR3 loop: CASGKGRTGWHEQFF. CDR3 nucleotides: TGCGCCAGCGGTAAAGGGAGAACAGGGTGGCATGAGCAGTTCTTC.

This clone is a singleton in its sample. In DNA, the CDR3 is TGTGCCAGTAGTATGGACAGCGGCAATCAGCCCCAGCATTTT. It yields the protein CASSMDSGNQPQHF. The chain links TRBV19 to TRBJ1-5; D is perhaps TRBD1 (6 bases). The length of the CDR3 is 14 residues. Deletions cut 3 bases from V and 2 bases from J, with 8 bases between. CDR1 and CDR2 (germline): LNHDA, SQIVND (reference sequence).

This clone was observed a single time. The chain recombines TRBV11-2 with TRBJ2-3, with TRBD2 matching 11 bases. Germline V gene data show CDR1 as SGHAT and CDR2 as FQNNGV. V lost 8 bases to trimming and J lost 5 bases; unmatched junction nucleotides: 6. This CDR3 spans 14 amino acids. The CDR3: CASHLAGGIDTQYF. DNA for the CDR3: TGTGCCAGCCATTTAGCGGGAGGGATAGATACGCAGTATTTT.

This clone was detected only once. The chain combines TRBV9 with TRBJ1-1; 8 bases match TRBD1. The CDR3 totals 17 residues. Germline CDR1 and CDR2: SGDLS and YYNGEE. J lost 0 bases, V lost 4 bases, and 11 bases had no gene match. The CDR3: CASSPQGGVGLNTEAFF. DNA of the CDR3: TGTGCCAGCAGCCCACAGGGGGGGGTGGGCCTGAACACTGAAGCTTTCTTT.

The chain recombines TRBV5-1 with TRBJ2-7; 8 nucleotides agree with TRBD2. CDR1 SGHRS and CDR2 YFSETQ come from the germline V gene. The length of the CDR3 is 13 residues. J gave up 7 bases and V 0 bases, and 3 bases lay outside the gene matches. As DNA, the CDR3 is TGCGCCAGCAGCTTGGTTCGGGGGGGTGAGCAGTACTTC. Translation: CASSLVRGGEQYF.

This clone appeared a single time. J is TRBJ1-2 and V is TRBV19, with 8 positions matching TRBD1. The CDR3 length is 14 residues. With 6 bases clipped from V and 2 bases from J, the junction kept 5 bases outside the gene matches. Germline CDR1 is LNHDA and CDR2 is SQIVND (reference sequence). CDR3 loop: CASSPTGVNYGYTF. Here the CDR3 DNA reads TGTGCCAGTAGCCCGACAGGGGTCAACTATGGCTACACCTTC.

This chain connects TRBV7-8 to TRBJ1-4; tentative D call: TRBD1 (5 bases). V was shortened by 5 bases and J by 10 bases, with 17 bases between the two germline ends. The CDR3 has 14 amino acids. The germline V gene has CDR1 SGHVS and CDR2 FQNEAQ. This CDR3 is CASSVEGVVGKLFF. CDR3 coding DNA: TGTGCCAGCAGCGTAGAAGGGGTAGTTGGAAAACTGTTTTTT.

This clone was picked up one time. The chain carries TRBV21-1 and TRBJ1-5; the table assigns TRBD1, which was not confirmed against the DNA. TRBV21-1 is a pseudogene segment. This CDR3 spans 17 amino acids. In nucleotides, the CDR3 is TGTGCCAGCAGCAAAGCCCTGGTACAGGGGGGCAATCAGCCCCAGCATTTT. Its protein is CASSKALVQGGNQPQHF.

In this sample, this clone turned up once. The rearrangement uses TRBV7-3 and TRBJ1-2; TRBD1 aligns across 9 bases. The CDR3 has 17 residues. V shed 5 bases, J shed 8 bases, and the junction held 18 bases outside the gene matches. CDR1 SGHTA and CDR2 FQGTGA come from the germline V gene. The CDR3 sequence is CASSPTGTGSVSNGYTF. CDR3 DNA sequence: TGTGCCAGCAGCCCAACCGGGACAGGGAGTGTCTCCAACGGCTACACCTTC.

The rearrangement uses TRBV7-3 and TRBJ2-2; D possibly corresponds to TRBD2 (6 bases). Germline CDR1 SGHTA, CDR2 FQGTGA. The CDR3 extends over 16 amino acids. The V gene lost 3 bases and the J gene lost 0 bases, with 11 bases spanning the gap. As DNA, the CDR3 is TGTGCCAGCAGCTTTCTAGCGAGCGCGAACACCGGGGAGCTGTTTTTT. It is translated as CASSFLASANTGELFF.

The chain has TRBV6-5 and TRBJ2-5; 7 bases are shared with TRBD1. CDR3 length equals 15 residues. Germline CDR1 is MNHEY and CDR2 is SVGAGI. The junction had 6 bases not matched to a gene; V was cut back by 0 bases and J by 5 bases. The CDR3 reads CASSYSGQKRETQYF. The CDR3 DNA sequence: TGTGCCAGCAGTTACTCGGGACAGAAAAGGGAGACCCAGTACTTC.

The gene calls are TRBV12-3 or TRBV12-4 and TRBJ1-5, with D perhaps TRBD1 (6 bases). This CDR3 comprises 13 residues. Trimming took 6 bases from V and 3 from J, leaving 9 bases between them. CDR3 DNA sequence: TGTGCCAGCAGAGGACAGATCAATCAGCCCCAGCATTTT. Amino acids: CASRGQINQPQHF.

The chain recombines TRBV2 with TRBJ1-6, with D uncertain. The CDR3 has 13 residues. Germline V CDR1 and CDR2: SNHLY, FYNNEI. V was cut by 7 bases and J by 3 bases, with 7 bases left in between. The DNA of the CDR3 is TGTGCCAGCATTCGTAACTATAATTCACCCCTCCACTTT. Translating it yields CASIRNYNSPLHF.

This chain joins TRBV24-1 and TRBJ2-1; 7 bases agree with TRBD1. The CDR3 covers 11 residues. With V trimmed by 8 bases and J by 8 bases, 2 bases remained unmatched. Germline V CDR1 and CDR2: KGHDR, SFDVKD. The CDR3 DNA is TGTGCCACCAAACAGGGGTATGAGCAGTTCTTC. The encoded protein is CATKQGYEQFF.